The 32 T cell receptor beta chains below come from one sample, sequenced in a study of blood T cell repertoires in COVID-19. This table comes from immunoSEQ multiplex PCR, and its TCRdb copy is limited to in-frame clones, with some not included. The sample has roughly 70,000 clones, 91% seen once. Sequences were obtained from peripheral blood. These receptor sequences come from a human donor in a cohort sampled during active COVID-19.

This clone was found once. The J gene is TRBJ1-2, the V gene TRBV15; possibly TRBD1 for D (5 bases). The germline gives CDR1 LNHNV, CDR2 YYDKDF (reference sequence). With 3 bases removed from V and 6 bases from J, the gap between germline ends came to 11 bases. This CDR3 has 13 residues. CDR3 nucleotide sequence: TGTGCCACCAGCAGGAGACTGGGGCATGGCTACACCTTC. Protein product: CATSRRLGHGYTF.

The rearrangement uses TRBV9 and TRBJ2-6; D remains ambiguous. The germline gives CDR1 SGDLS, CDR2 YYNGEE. Trimming removed 2 bases at V and 0 bases at J, with 9 bases between. This CDR3 has 16 amino acids. The CDR3 loop is CASSVVLASGANVLTF. The CDR3 nucleotides read TGTGCCAGCAGCGTGGTACTTGCCTCTGGGGCCAACGTCCTGACTTTC.

The chain recombines TRBV5-4 with TRBJ2-5, with a possible D match to TRBD1 (5 bases). Germline-derived CDR1 and CDR2 are SGHNT and YYREEE (reference sequence). The CDR3 is 14 residues long. Between the trimmed V and J ends, which lost 0 bases and 5 bases, there was a span of 11 bases. The CDR3 protein is CASSLGMTEETQYF. The CDR3 bases are TGTGCCAGCAGCTTGGGAATGACAGAGGAGACCCAGTACTTC.

The CDR3 nucleotides read TGTGCCAGCAGCTTACCCGCGGGCGCGGGTGGAAACACCATATATTTT. This encodes CASSLPAGAGGNTIYF. The rearrangement uses TRBV7-9 and TRBJ1-3; D is unresolved. The V and J ends lost 2 bases and 3 bases respectively, with 14 bases between them. CDR1 and CDR2 (germline): SEHNR, FQNEAQ (reference sequence). There are 16 residues in the CDR3.

The chain has TRBV11-2 and TRBJ2-7; 15 nucleotides agree with TRBD2. Trimming took 5 bases from V and 3 from J; bases not matched to a gene: 5. Germline V gives CDR1 SGHAT, CDR2 FQNNGV. The CDR3 runs to 16 residues. The CDR3 region is CASSQGLAGGYYEQYF. The CDR3 nucleotides read TGTGCCAGCAGCCAGGGACTAGCGGGGGGTTACTACGAGCAGTACTTC.

V is TRBV24-1 and J is TRBJ1-2, with 8 bases fitting TRBD1. Looked up from germline, CDR1 is KGHDR and CDR2 is SFDVKD. After removal of 7 bases from V and 8 bases from J, the junction contained 5 bases not matched to a gene. The CDR3 spans 12 residues. The CDR3 DNA follows: TGTGCCACCAGCGGACAGGGAGAAGGCTACACCTTC. Translated: CATSGQGEGYTF.

As concerns this clone: The conserved phenylalanine or tryptophan is not found at the CDR3 terminus, so this likely reflects a read error. The DNA is left out, because the CDR3 cannot be placed on it with certainty; the CDR3 is given as TCRdb lists it. The V gene is TRBV5-4, the J gene TRBJ2-7; the table's D gene call, TRBD2, was not cross checked with the DNA. Germline loops: CDR1 SGHNT, CDR2 YYREEE (reference sequence). The CDR3 region is 12 residues in length, termini included. The CDR3 sequence: CASSSPPTVMEG.

The genes are TRBV5-5 and TRBJ1-6; 8 bases fit TRBD1. The V segment lost 2 bases and the J segment 8 bases; nucleotides outside the gene matches: 6. Germline V gives CDR1 SGHKS, CDR2 YYEKEE (reference sequence). The CDR3 sequence is 15 residues long. CDR3 DNA sequence: TGTGCCAGCAGCTTTCAGGGGGCGTCGGATTCACCCCTCCACTTT. This encodes CASSFQGASDSPLHF.

The chain couples TRBV6-1 to TRBJ1-5, with 7 positions matching TRBD1. Germline V CDR1 and CDR2: MNHNS, SASEGT. This CDR3 contains 13 residues. J lost 6 bases, V lost 3 bases, and 2 bases had no gene match. CDR3 DNA: TGTGCCAGCAGTGATCACAGGGGTCAGCCCCAGCATTTT. Its protein is CASSDHRGQPQHF.

The CDR3 is CAGRTGGSEQYF. CDR3 nucleotide sequence: TGTGCCGGTCGGACAGGGGGCAGCGAGCAGTACTTC. The genes are TRBV6-5 and TRBJ2-7; 11 bases fit TRBD1. Germline V gives CDR1 MNHEY, CDR2 SVGAGI. This CDR3 has 12 amino acids. V lost 11 bases to trimming and J lost 6 bases; unmatched junction nucleotides: 6.

The chain combines TRBV4-2 with TRBJ1-1, with 8 nucleotides matching TRBD1. CDR3 size: 15 residues. Germline loops: CDR1 LGHNA, CDR2 YNFKEQ. The V and J ends lost 4 bases and 4 bases, in that order; junction bases with no gene match: 8. In DNA, the CDR3 is TGTGCCAGCAGCCTAGCGACAGGGGTAGTCACTGAAGCTTTCTTT. Amino acids: CASSLATGVVTEAFF.

This chain joins TRBV5-8 and TRBJ1-1, with a weak D call TRBD1 (5 bases). Germline V gene lookup returns CDR1 SGHTS and CDR2 YDEGEE. This CDR3 spans 13 amino acids. Trimming removed 2 bases from V and 5 bases from J, with 10 bases in between. In DNA, the CDR3 is TGTGCCAGCAGCTTCGGCTCAGGGACTGAAGCTTTCTTT. This encodes CASSFGSGTEAFF.

The rearrangement links TRBV2 to TRBJ2-1; 12 bases fit TRBD1. This CDR3 spans 15 amino acids. Germline V gene sequence: CDR1 SNHLY, CDR2 FYNNEI. J gave up 7 bases and V 0 bases, and 1 base lay outside the gene matches. The CDR3: CASSEAGQGANEQFF. CDR3 nucleotide sequence: TGTGCCAGCAGTGAAGCGGGACAGGGGGCAAATGAGCAGTTCTTC. Complete variable domain (other parts from reference TRBV2 and TRBJ2-1): EPEVTQTPSHQVTQMGQEVILRCVPISNHLYFYWYRQILGQKVEFLVSFYNNEISEKSEIFDDQFSVERPDGSNFTLKIRSTKLEDSAMYFCASSEAGQGANEQFFGPGTRLTVL.

The rearrangement links TRBV6-5 to TRBJ2-7; the D gene is possibly TRBD2 (6 bases). Germline-derived CDR1 and CDR2 are MNHEY and SVGAGI. V was pared by 4 bases and J by 5 bases, with 18 bases between. The CDR3 is made up of 15 amino acids. CDR3 sequence (DNA): TGTGCCAGCAGTTCAGGCCGGGGCGGGGTGGACGAGCAGTACTTC. Protein: CASSSGRGGVDEQYF.

The chain uses TRBV5-6 and TRBJ1-6, with 7 bases lining up with TRBD1. CDR1 is SGHDT and CDR2 is YYEEEE in the germline V gene. V was pared by 5 bases and J by 8 bases, with 7 bases of the junction left unmatched. The CDR3 is 14 amino acids. CDR3: CASRPTGPDSPLHF. The CDR3, as DNA: TGTGCCAGCAGGCCGACAGGGCCCGATTCACCCCTCCACTTT.

The chain uses TRBV28 and TRBJ1-3; 7 bases are shared with TRBD1. After removal of 7 bases from V and 4 bases from J, the junction contained 7 bases not matched to a gene. This CDR3 spans 14 amino acids. Per the germline V gene, CDR1 is MDHEN and CDR2 is SYDVKM. CDR3 DNA sequence: TGTGCCAGCAATGGAGGGGGCACAGGAAACACCATATATTTT. Residues: CASNGGGTGNTIYF.

The sample holds one count of this clone. This chain joins TRBV9 and TRBJ1-3; possible D gene TRBD1, 5 bases. The CDR3 spans 16 residues. Germline V gene sequence: CDR1 SGDLS, CDR2 YYNGEE. Trimming left V 0 bases short and J 2 bases short, with 12 bases between. The CDR3, as DNA: TGTGCCAGCAGCGTAGGGGGAGGGGCGGCTGGAAACACCATATATTTT. This translates into CASSVGGGAAGNTIYF.

V usage is TRBV5-5 and J usage is TRBJ1-4; the D gene is possibly TRBD1 (5 bases). The CDR3 runs 16 residues. V gave up 3 bases and J gave up 0 bases, with 12 bases separating them. CDR1 SGHKS and CDR2 YYEKEE come from the germline V gene (reference sequence). The CDR3 reads CASSSGTASTNEKLFF. CDR3 DNA sequence: TGTGCCAGCAGCTCCGGGACTGCGTCAACTAATGAAAAACTGTTTTTT.

The CDR3 bases are TGTGCCAGCCTCTCCCCCGGAGGGCCGGGCGAGCAGTACTTC. This sequence encodes CASLSPGGPGEQYF. The chain employs TRBV6-5 and TRBJ2-7; TRBD2 is a possible D gene (6 bases). The ends were cut back, 8 bases at V and 6 bases at J, with 20 bases in the middle. CDR3 length equals 14 residues. Germline CDR1 and CDR2: MNHEY and SVGAGI.

This CDR3 is CASSLAGSYEQYF. The CDR3 DNA is TGTGCCAGCAGCCTCGCGGGGTCCTACGAGCAGTACTTC. The gene calls are TRBV7-9 and TRBJ2-7, with a possible D match to TRBD2 (6 bases). The V gene's germline CDR1 is SEHNR and CDR2 FQNEAQ (reference sequence). The CDR3 is made up of 13 amino acids. V lost 5 bases and J 1 base, leaving 9 bases between the germline ends.

This clone showed up just once. The rearrangement links TRBV19 to TRBJ2-7; D is perhaps TRBD1 (6 bases). The CDR3 is 16 amino acids. Trimming took 5 bases from V and 4 from J, leaving 21 bases between them. The germline V gene encodes CDR1 LNHDA and CDR2 SQIVND (reference sequence). The CDR3 here is CASSVNWGHPLYEQYF. The DNA for the CDR3 is TGTGCCAGTAGTGTCAATTGGGGACATCCCCTTTACGAGCAGTACTTC.

This chain links TRBV2 with TRBJ1-2, with D maybe TRBD1 (5 bases). The CDR3 runs to 14 residues. V was cut by 8 bases and J by 4 bases, with 17 bases left in between. CDR1 and CDR2 (germline): SNHLY, FYNNEI. The CDR3 nucleotides read TGTGCCAGCCGCGTTATACAGGAAGCCTATGGCTACACCTTC. Amino acid sequence: CASRVIQEAYGYTF.

The chain joins TRBV6-2 or TRBV6-3 to TRBJ2-7; no clear D gene. Trimming took 1 base from V and 1 from J, leaving 8 bases between them. There are 14 residues in the CDR3. Germline V gene data show CDR1 as MNHEY and CDR2 as SVGEGT. CDR3 nucleotide sequence: TGTGCCAGCAGTTACTATTGGAGTTCCTACGAGCAGTACTTC. Amino acid sequence: CASSYYWSSYEQYF.

The chain has TRBV28 and TRBJ2-6, with 10 bases that match TRBD1. The CDR3 covers 18 residues. V lost 2 bases to trimming and J lost 0 bases; unmatched junction nucleotides: 4. Germline loops: CDR1 MDHEN, CDR2 SYDVKM. In DNA, the CDR3 is TGTGCCAGCAGTTTAGCCCGGGACAGGGGCTCTGGGGCCAACGTCCTGACTTTC. It translates to CASSLARDRGSGANVLTF.

The rearrangement joins TRBV3-1 (or the pseudogene TRBV3-2) to TRBJ2-7, with D perhaps matching TRBD1 (5 bases). Germline CDR1 reads LGHDT; CDR2 reads YNNKEL (reference sequence). The V and J ends lost 1 base and 3 bases respectively, with 13 bases between them. The CDR3 loop spans 15 amino acids. The CDR3 DNA is TGTGCCAGCAGCCAAGTGCCAGGGCCTGGCTACGAGCAGTACTTC. This encodes CASSQVPGPGYEQYF.

The V call is TRBV11-2, the J call TRBJ2-7; TRBD1 matches 8 bases. Germline CDR1 and CDR2: SGHAT and FQNNGV. This CDR3 contains 15 residues. Unmatched junction bases numbered 8, after V lost 5 bases and J lost 2 bases. This CDR3 is CASSRSGTGTYEQYF. As DNA, the CDR3 is TGTGCCAGCAGCCGATCCGGGACAGGAACCTACGAGCAGTACTTC.

V and J are TRBV19 and TRBJ1-4; a weak D match, TRBD1 (6 bases). From germline, CDR1 is LNHDA and CDR2 SQIVND (reference sequence). The CDR3 extends over 12 amino acids. V was pared by 7 bases and J by 7 bases, with 10 bases between. The CDR3 region is CASKGVSEKLFF. The CDR3 DNA sequence: TGTGCCAGTAAGGGGGTCTCTGAAAAACTGTTTTTT.

The rearrangement joins TRBV11-2 to TRBJ2-7, with 9 bases identical to TRBD1. The CDR3 spans 16 residues. With V trimmed by 2 bases and J by 3 bases, 8 bases remained unmatched. The germline CDR1 and CDR2 sequences are SGHAT and FQNNGV. The CDR3 region has the DNA TGTGCCAGCAGCTTATTCCGGGACAGGGTAGACTACGAGCAGTACTTC. Encoded protein: CASSLFRDRVDYEQYF.

The chain couples TRBV5-4 to TRBJ1-3; 8 bases agree with TRBD1. The V gene's germline CDR1 is SGHNT and CDR2 YYREEE (reference sequence). The CDR3 runs to 15 residues. The trim removed 4 bases at V and 4 bases at J, leaving 7 bases unmatched. CDR3 coding DNA: TGTGCCAGCAGCAACGGACAGGGTACCGGAAACACCATATATTTT. It codes for CASSNGQGTGNTIYF.

V usage is TRBV2 and J usage is TRBJ1-5, with 8 bases fitting TRBD1. Germline CDR1 reads SNHLY; CDR2 reads FYNNEI. The CDR3 loop spans 15 amino acids. V dropped 2 bases and J dropped 7; count of bases not matched to a gene: 7. The CDR3 nucleotides read TGTGCCAGCAGTGAACGGTCAGGGGGCGTACAGCCCCAGCATTTT. As protein: CASSERSGGVQPQHF.

The CDR3 region is CASSPGFSGANVLTF. CDR3 in DNA: TGTGCCAGCAGCCCCGGGTTCTCTGGGGCCAACGTCCTGACTTTC. The chain couples TRBV27 to TRBJ2-6; D is unclear. The CDR3 consists of 15 residues. The V end was cut by 6 bases, the J end by 0 bases, with 9 bases between. Germline V lookup: CDR1 MNHEY, CDR2 SMNVEV (reference sequence).

The chain joins TRBV7-6 to TRBJ2-7, with D hard to call. The CDR3 totals 14 residues. CDR1 and CDR2 from the germline V gene are SGHVS and FNYEAQ. The V and J ends lost 1 base and 0 bases respectively, with 7 bases between them. The CDR3 sequence is CASSLVAHSYEQYF. The CDR3 DNA follows: TGTGCCAGCAGCTTAGTGGCACACTCCTACGAGCAGTACTTC. Supplemented by reference TRBV7-6 and TRBJ2-7, the full variable domain reads GAGVSQSPRYKVTKRGQDVALRCDPISGHVSLYWYRQALGQGPEFLTYFNYEAQQDKSGLPNDRFSAERPEGSISTLTIQRTEQRDSAMYRCASSLVAHSYEQYFGPGTRLTVT.